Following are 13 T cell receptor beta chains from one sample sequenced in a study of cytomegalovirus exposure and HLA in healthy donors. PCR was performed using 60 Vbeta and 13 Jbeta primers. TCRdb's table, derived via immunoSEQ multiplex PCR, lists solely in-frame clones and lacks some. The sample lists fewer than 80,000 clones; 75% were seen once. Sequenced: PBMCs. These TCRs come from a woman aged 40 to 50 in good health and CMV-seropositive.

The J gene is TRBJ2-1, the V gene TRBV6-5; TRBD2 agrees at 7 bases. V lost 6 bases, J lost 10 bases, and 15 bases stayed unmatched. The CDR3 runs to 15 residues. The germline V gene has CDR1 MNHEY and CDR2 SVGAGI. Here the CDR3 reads CASSFGGDPTAEQFF. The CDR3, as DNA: TGTGCCAGCAGCTTTGGGGGGGACCCCACCGCGGAGCAGTTCTTC.

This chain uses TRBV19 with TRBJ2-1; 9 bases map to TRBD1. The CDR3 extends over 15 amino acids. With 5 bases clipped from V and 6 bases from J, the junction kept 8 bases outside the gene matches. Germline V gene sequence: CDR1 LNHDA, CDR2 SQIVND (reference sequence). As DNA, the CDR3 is TGTGCCAGTAGTCTCCGGGACAGGGTCCTCAATGAGCAGTTCTTC. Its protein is CASSLRDRVLNEQFF.

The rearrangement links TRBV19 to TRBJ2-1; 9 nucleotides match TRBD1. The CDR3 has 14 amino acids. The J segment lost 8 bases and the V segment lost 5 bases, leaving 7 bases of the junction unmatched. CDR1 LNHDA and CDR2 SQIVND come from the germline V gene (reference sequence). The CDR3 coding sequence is TGTGCCAGTAGTGACGGGACAGGGCTGGATGAGCAGTTCTTC. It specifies CASSDGTGLDEQFF. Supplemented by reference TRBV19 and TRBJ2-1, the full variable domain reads DGGITQSPKYLFRKEGQNVTLSCEQNLNHDAMYWYRQDPGQGLRLIYYSQIVNDFQKGDIAEGYSVSREKKESFPLTVTSAQKNPTAFYLCASSDGTGLDEQFFGPGTRLTVL.

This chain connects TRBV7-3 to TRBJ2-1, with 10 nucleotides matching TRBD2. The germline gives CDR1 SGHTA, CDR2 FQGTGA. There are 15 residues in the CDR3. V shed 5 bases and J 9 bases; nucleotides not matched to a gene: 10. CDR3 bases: TGTGCCAGCAGCCCTATAGCGGGGGGAGAGGGTGAGCAGTTCTTC. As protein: CASSPIAGGEGEQFF. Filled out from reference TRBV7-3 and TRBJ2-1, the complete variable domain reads GAGVSQTPSNKVTEKGKYVELRCDPISGHTALYWYRQSLGQGPEFLIYFQGTGAADDSGLPNDRFFAVRPEGSVSTLKIQRTERGDSAVYLCASSPIAGGEGEQFFGPGTRLTVL.

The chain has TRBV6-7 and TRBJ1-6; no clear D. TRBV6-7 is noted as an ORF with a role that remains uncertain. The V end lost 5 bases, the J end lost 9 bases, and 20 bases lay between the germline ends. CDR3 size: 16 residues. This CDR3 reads CASSHLRGWKCSPLHF. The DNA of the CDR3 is TGTGCCAGCAGTCACCTCCGGGGTTGGAAGTGTTCACCCCTCCACTTT.

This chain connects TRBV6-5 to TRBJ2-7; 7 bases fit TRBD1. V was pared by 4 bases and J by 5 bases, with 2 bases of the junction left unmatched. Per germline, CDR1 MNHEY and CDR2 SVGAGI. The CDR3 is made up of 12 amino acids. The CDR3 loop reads CASSSDRNEQYF. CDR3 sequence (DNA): TGTGCCAGCAGTTCGGACAGGAACGAGCAGTACTTC.

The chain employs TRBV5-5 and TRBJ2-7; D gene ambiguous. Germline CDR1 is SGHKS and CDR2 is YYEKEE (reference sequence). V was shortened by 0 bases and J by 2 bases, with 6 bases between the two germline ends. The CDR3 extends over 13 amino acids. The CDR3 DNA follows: TGTGCCAGCAGCTTGGACACCCCCTACGAGCAGTACTTC. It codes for CASSLDTPYEQYF.

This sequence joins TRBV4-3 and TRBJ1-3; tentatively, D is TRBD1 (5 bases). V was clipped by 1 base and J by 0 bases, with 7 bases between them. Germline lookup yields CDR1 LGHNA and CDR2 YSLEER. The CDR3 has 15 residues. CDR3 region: CASSQVDSSGNTIYF. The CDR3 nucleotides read TGCGCCAGCAGCCAAGTTGACAGCTCTGGAAACACCATATATTTT.

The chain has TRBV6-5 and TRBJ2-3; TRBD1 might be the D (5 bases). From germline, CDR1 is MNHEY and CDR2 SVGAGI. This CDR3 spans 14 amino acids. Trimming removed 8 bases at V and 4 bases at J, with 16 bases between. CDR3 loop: CASLQGSEADTQYF. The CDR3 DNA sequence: TGTGCCAGCCTCCAGGGATCGGAAGCAGATACGCAGTATTTT.

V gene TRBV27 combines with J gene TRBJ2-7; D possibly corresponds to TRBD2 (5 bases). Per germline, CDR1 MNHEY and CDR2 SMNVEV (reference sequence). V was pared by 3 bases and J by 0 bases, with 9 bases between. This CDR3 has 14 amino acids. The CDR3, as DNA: TGTGCCAGCAGTTTGGAGGTCCGCTCCTACGAGCAGTACTTC. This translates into CASSLEVRSYEQYF.

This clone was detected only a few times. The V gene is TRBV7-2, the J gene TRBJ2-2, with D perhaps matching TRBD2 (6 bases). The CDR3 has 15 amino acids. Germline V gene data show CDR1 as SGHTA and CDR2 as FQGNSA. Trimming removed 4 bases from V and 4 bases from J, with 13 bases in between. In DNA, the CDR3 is TGTGCCAGCAGCTCAAAATCCGGGGGCACCGGGGAGCTGTTTTTT. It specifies CASSSKSGGTGELFF.

The CDR3 region is CASSDRASGYNEQFF. The CDR3 bases are TGCGCCAGCAGTGATAGGGCTAGCGGGTACAATGAGCAGTTCTTC. The V call is TRBV10-1, the J call TRBJ2-1; 8 positions agree with TRBD2. V lost 3 bases to trimming and J lost 4 bases; unmatched junction nucleotides: 5. This CDR3 has 15 amino acids. CDR1 is WNHNN, CDR2 SYGVQD, per germline (reference sequence).

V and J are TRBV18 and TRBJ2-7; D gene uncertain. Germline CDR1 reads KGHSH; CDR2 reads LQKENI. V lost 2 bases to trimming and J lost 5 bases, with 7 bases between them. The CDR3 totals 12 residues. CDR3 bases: TGTGCCAGCTCACCAGCCGGTGACGAGCAGTACTTC. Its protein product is CASSPAGDEQYF.